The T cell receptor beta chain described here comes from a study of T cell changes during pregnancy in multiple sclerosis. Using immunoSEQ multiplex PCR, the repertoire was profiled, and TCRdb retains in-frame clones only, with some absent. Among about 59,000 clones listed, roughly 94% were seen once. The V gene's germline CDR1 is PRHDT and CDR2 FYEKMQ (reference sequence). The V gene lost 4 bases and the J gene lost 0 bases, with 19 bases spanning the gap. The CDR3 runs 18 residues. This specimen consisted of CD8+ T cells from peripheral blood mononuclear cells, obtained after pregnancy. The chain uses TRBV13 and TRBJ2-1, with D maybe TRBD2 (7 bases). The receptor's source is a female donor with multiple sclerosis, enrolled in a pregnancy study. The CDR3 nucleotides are TGTGCCAGCAGCTCAACCCCGGGGGGCCGGAGCTCCTACAATGAGCAGTTCTTC. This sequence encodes CASSSTPGGRSSYNEQFF.